This T cell receptor beta chain was obtained from a study of T cells after posttransplantation cyclophosphamide. Regarding the study as a whole: Donor-recipient repertoire similarity was low at 1-2 months, rising over year one. Blood and skin or GI T cell repertoires showed limited TRB overlap. Recipient CMV seropositivity and CMV reactivation strongly tracked TRB clonality.

The table came from immunoSEQ multiplex PCR; TCRdb's copy has only in-frame clones and leaves some out. This sample carries about 38,000 clones, none of them present only once. This clone was seen more than once but under ten times. No antigen is known for it. Peripheral blood was collected from the related graft donor on the marrow donation day. The germline V gene encodes CDR1 SGHVS and CDR2 FNYEAQ. Trimming took off 2 bases at V and 9 bases at J, with 13 bases between the two ends. The CDR3 loop spans 13 amino acids. The sequence was obtained from a man in his fifties in good health, CMV-negative, and a related stem cell transplant donor. The V and J genes are TRBV7-6 and TRBJ2-5, with D tentatively TRBD2 (6 bases). The source material was PBMCs. DNA for the CDR3: TGTGCCAGCAGCTTAAACCTAAGGGAGGCCCAGTACTTC. Protein: CASSLNLREAQYF. Combining the CDR3 with reference TRBV7-6 and TRBJ2-5 gives the whole variable domain GAGVSQSPRYKVTKRGQDVALRCDPISGHVSLYWYRQALGQGPEFLTYFNYEAQQDKSGLPNDRFSAERPEGSISTLTIQRTEQRDSAMYRCASSLNLREAQYFGPGTRLLVL.